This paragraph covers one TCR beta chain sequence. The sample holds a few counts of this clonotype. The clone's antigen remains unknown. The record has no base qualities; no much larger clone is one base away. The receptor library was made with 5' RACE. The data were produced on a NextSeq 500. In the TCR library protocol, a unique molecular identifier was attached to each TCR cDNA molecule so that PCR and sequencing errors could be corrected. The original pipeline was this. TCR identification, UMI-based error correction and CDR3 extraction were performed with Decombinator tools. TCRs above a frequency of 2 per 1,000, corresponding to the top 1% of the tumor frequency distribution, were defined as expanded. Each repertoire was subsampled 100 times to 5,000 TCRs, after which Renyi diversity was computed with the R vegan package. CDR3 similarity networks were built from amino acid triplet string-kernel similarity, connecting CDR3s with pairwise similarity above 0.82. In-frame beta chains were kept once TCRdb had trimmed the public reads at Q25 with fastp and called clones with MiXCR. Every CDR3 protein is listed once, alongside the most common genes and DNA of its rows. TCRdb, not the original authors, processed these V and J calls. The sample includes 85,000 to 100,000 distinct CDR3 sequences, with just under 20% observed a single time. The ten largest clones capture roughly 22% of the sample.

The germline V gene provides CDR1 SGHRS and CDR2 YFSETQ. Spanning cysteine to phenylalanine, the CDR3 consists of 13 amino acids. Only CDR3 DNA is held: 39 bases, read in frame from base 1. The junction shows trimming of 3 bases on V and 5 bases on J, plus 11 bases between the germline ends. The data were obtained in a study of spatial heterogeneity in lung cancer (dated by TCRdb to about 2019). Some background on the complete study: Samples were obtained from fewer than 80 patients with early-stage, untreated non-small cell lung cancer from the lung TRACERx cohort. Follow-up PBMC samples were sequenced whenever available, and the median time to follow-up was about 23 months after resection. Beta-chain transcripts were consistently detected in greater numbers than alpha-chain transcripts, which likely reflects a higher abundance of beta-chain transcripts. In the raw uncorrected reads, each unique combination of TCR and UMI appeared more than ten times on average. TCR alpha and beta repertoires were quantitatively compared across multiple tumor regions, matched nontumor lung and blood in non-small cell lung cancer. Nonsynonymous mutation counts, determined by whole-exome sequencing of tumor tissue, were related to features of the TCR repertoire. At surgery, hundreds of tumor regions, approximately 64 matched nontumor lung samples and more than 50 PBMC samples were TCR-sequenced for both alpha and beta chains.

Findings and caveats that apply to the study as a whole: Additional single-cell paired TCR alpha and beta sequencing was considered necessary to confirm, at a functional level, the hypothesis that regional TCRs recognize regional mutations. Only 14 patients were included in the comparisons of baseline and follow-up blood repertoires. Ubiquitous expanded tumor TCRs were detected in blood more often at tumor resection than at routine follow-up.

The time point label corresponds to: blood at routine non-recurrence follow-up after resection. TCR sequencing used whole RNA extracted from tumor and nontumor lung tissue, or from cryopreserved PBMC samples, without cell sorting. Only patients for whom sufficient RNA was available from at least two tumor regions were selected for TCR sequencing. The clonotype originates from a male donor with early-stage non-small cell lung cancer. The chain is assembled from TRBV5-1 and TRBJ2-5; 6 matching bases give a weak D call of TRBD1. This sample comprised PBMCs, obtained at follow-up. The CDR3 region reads CASSWDIGETQYF. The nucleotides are TGCGCCAGCAGCTGGGACATTGGCGAGACCCAGTACTTC.